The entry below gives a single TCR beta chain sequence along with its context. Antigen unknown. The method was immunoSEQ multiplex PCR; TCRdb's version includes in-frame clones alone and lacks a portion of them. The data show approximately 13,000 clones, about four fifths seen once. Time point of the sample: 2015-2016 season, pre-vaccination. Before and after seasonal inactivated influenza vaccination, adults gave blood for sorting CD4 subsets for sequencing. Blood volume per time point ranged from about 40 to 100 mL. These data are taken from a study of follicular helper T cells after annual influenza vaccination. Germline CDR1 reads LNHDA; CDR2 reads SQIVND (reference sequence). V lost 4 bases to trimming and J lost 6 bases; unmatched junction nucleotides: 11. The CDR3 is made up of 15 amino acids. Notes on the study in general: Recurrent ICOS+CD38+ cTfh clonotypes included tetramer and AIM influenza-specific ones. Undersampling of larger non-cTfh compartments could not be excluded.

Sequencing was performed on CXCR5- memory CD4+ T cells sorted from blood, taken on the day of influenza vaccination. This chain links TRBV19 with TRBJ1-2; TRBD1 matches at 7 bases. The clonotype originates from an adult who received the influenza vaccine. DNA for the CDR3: TGTGCCAGTAGTACGGGACAGTTGGGGCCTGATGGCTACACCTTC. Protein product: CASSTGQLGPDGYTF.